Listed below are T cell receptor beta chains from one sample, sequenced in a study of blood T cells in healthy people across ages. MiXCR, run by TCRdb on the 5' RACE reads, gives a single entry per CDR3 protein. This table holds some 850,000 distinct CDR3 sequences, about a quarter found once. Another study also made use of these data, one on T cells of mothers and their children.

The sample consisted of blood. The origin of the receptors is a boy between 5 and 17 years old in good health. Each CDR3 is given with its conserved first and last residue. The D gene is left open where the match is weak. Only part of the rows carry a size: once, few, many, or a class if the clone is expanded.

J: TRBJ1-1
size: -
V: TRBV5-1
length: 14
D: -
DNA: TGCGCCAGCAGTCCCAGGTCGGGGAACACTGAAGCTTCCTTT
CDR3: CASSPRSGNTEASF

J: TRBJ1-1
size: -
V: TRBV30
length: 13
D: -
DNA: TGTGCTCGGGAGGCAGGGGTGGACACTGAAGCTTTCTTT
CDR3: CAREAGVDTEAFF

J: TRBJ2-5
size: -
V: TRBV7-2
length: 14
D: -
DNA: TGTGCCAGCAGCTTAGCGGACGCACAAGAGACCCAGTACTTC
CDR3: CASSLADAQETQYF

J: TRBJ1-2
size: -
V: TRBV7-9
length: 16
D: TRBD1
DNA: TGTGCCAGCAGCTTAGTACAACGAGGGGGCGACTATGGCTACACCTTC
CDR3: CASSLVQRGGDYGYTF

J: TRBJ2-5
size: -
V: TRBV10-3
length: 16
D: TRBD2
DNA: TGTGCCATCAGTGACAAACGGCCGGGGGGGCAAGAGACCCAGTACTTC
CDR3: CAISDKRPGGQETQYF

J: TRBJ1-2
size: few
V: TRBV29-1
length: 10
D: -
DNA: TGCAGCGGAGACGGCTATGGCTACACCTTC
CDR3: CSGDGYGYTF

J: TRBJ2-5
size: few
V: TRBV6-5
length: 18
D: TRBD1
DNA: TGTGCCAGCAGTTTACGTTGGACAGGCTCTTTGGCCCAAGAGACCCAGTACTTC
CDR3: CASSLRWTGSLAQETQYF

J: TRBJ2-5
size: few
V: TRBV2
length: 14
D: -
DNA: TGTGCCAGCAGTGACCCAAAAGGAGAAGAGACCCAGTACTTC
CDR3: CASSDPKGEETQYF

J: TRBJ2-3
size: few
V: TRBV28
length: 13
D: -
DNA: TGTGCCAGCAGGTGGGGTTCCACAGATACGCAGTATTTT
CDR3: CASRWGSTDTQYF

J: TRBJ2-5
size: few
V: TRBV5-1
length: 14
D: -
DNA: TGCGCCAGCAGCTTGGTGGACTCCCAAGAGACCCAGTACTTC
CDR3: CASSLVDSQETQYF